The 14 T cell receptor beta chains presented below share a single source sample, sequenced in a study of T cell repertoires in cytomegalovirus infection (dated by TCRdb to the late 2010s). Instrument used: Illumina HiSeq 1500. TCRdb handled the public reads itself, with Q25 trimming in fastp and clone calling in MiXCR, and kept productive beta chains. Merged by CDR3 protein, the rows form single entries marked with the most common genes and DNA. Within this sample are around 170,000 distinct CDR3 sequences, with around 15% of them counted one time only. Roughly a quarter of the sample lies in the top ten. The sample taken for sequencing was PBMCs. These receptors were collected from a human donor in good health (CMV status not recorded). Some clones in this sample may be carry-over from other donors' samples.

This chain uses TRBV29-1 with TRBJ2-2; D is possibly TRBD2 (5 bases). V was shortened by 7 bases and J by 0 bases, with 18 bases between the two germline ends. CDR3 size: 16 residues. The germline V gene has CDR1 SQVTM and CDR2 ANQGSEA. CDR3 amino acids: CSAYGFGGSNTGELFF. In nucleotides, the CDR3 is TGCAGCGCCTACGGATTCGGCGGGTCGAACACCGGGGAGCTGTTTTTT.

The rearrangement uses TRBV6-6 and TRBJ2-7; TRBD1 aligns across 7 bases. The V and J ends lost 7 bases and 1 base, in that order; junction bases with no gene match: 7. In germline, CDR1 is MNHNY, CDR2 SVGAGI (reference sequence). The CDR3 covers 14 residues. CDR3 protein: CASTEGARSYEQYF. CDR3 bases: TGTGCCAGCACCGAGGGGGCGCGGTCCTACGAGCAGTACTTC.

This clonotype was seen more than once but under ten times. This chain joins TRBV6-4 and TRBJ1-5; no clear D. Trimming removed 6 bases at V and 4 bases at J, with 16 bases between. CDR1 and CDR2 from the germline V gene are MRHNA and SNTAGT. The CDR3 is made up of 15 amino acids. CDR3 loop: CASSPDGRGNQPQHF. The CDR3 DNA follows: TGTGCCAGCAGCCCAGATGGACGGGGAAATCAGCCCCAGCATTTT.

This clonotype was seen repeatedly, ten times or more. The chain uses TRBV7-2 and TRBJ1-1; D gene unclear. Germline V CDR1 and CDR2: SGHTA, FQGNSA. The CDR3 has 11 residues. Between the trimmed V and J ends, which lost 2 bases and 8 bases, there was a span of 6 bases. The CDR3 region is CASSLRVEAFF. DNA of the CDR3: TGTGCCAGCAGCTTAAGGGTAGAAGCTTTCTTT.

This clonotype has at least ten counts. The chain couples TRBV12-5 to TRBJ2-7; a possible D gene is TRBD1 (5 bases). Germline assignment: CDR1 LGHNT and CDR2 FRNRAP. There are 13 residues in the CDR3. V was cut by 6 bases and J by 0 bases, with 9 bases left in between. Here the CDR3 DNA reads TGTGCTAGTGGATCAGGGCCCTCCTACGAGCAGTACTTC. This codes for CASGSGPSYEQYF.

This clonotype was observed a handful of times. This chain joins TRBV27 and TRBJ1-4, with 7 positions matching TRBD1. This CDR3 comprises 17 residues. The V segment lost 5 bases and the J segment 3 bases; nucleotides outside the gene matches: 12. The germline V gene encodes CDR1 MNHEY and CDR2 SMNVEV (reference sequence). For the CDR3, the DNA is TGTGCCAGCAGTAACAGGGGTGGGATGCTATCTAATGAAAAACTGTTTTTT. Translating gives CASSNRGGMLSNEKLFF.

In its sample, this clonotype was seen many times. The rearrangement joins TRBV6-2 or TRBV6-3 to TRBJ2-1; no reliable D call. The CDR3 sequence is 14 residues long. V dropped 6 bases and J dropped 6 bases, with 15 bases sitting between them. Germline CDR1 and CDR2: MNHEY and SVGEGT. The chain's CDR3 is CASSLDSSRNEQFF. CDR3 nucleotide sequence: TGTGCCAGCAGCCTCGATAGCTCTCGCAATGAGCAGTTCTTC.

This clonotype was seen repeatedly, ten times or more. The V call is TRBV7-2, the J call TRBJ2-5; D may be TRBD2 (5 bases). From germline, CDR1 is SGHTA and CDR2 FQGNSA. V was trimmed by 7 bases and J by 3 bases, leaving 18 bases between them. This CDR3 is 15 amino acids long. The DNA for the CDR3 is TGTGCCAGCACCACCGAGGGTTACAGAAAAGAGACCCAGTACTTC. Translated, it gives CASTTEGYRKETQYF.

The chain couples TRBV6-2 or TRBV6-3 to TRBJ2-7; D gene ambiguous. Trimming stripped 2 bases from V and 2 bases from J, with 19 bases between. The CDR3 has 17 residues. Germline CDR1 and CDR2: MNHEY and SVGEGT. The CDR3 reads CASSYPERLHTTYEQYF. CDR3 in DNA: TGTGCCAGCAGTTACCCAGAACGACTCCATACTACCTACGAGCAGTACTTC.

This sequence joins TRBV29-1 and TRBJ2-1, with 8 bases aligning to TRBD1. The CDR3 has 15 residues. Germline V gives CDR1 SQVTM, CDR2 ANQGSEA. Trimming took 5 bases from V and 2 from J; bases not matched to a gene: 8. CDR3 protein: CSVRWTGFTYNEQFF. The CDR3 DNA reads TGCAGCGTTCGCTGGACAGGGTTTACCTACAATGAGCAGTTCTTC.

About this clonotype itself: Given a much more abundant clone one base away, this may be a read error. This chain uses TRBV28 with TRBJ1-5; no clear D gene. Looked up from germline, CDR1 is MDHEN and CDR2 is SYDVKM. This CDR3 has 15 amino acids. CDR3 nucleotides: TGTGCCAGCAGTTTAGGTTCGGCACCTAATCAGCACCAGCATTTT. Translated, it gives CASSLGSAPNQHQHF.

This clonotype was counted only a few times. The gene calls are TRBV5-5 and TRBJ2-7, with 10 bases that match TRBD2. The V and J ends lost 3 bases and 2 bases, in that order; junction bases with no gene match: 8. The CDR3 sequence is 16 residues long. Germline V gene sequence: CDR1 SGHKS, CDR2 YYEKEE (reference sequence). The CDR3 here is CASSWELAGMTYEQYF. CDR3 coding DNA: TGTGCCAGCAGCTGGGAACTAGCGGGAATGACCTACGAGCAGTACTTC.

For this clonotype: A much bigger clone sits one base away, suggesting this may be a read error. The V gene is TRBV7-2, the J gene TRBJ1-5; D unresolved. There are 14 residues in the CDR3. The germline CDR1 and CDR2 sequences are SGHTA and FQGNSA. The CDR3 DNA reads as TGTGCCAGCAGCTTAGTTGGTAGCAATCAGCCCCATCATTTT. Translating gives CASSLVGSNQPHHF.

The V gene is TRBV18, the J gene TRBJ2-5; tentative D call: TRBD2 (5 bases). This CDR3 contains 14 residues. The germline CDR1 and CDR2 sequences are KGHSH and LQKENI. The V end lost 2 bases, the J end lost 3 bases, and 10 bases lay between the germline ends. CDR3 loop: CASSPRGNEETQYF. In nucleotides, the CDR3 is TGTGCCAGCTCACCAAGAGGGAACGAAGAGACCCAGTACTTC.